These 9 T cell receptor beta chains originate from one sample sequenced in a study of vaccination effects on CD4 cells after COVID-19. Repertoires were generated with immunoSEQ multiplex PCR, while TCRdb's copy carries only in-frame clones and drops some. The sample lists roughly 27,000 clones; around 70% were seen once. Expansion with viral peptide pools was applied to antigen-specific CD4+ T cells by the ViraFEST assay prior to sequencing. Upon completion of around 9 days in culture, CD4+ T cells were isolated. The study found no prior SARS-CoV-2 infection in the vaccine recipients, who tested negative for nucleocapsid antibodies. These receptors' targets are unknown. The source material was CD4+ T cells from PBMCs cultured with SARS-CoV-2 spike peptides, sampled before COVID-19 vaccination. The source of these receptors is a human donor who received a COVID-19 vaccine.

The chain uses TRBV10-2 and TRBJ1-1; 8 bases agree with TRBD1. Germline V lookup: CDR1 WSHSY, CDR2 SAAADI. With 1 base clipped from V and 1 base from J, the junction kept 5 bases outside the gene matches. The CDR3 extends over 16 amino acids. CDR3: CASSEFLGTGNTEAFF. CDR3 nucleotides: TGCGCCAGCAGTGAGTTTCTCGGGACAGGGAACACTGAAGCTTTCTTT.

V and J are TRBV12-5 and TRBJ1-5; 9 nucleotides line up with TRBD1. Unmatched junction bases numbered 8, after V lost 2 bases and J lost 3 bases. Germline V gene data show CDR1 as LGHNT and CDR2 as FRNRAP. This CDR3 is built from 17 residues. Written as DNA, the CDR3 is TGTGCTAGTGGTTTGATCGCCGGGACAGGGCACAATCAGCCCCAGCATTTT. Its protein is CASGLIAGTGHNQPQHF. Variable domain in full (rest from reference TRBV12-5 and TRBJ1-5): DARVTQTPRHKVTEMGQEVTMRCQPILGHNTVFWYRQTMMQGLELLAYFRNRAPLDDSGMPKDRFSAEMPDATLATLKIQPSEPRDSAVYFCASGLIAGTGHNQPQHFGDGTRLSIL.

This clone came up a few times. The chain has TRBV24-1 and TRBJ2-1; either TRBD1 or TRBD2 may fit D (6 bases each). Germline V gives CDR1 KGHDR, CDR2 SFDVKD. The CDR3 loop spans 14 amino acids. V lost 6 bases and J 5 bases, leaving 13 bases between the germline ends. CDR3 protein: CATSFGGPDNEQFF. The CDR3 region has the DNA TGTGCCACCAGTTTCGGGGGCCCCGACAATGAGCAGTTCTTC.

The chain has TRBV5-1 and TRBJ2-2; 8 bases are a match to TRBD1. The CDR3 is made up of 18 amino acids. Losses at the gene ends were 0 bases for V and 3 bases for J; bases not matched to a gene: 10. The germline gives CDR1 SGHRS, CDR2 YFSETQ. In nucleotides, the CDR3 is TGCGCCAGCAGCTTGGGGACAGGGTTCGGTCTTTACACCGGGGAGCTGTTTTTT. Residues: CASSLGTGFGLYTGELFF.

This clone was detected once. The rearrangement uses TRBV6-5 and TRBJ1-6; 8 bases are shared with TRBD1. Germline V gene lookup returns CDR1 MNHEY and CDR2 SVGAGI. With 5 bases clipped from V and 5 bases from J, the junction kept 2 bases outside the gene matches. The CDR3 has 14 amino acids. The CDR3 sequence is CASSRDRHNSPLHF. The CDR3 nucleotides are TGTGCCAGCAGTCGGGACAGGCATAATTCACCCCTCCACTTT.

V is TRBV18 and J is TRBJ1-1; no clear D gene. There are 11 residues in the CDR3. Germline V gives CDR1 KGHSH, CDR2 LQKENI. Trimming removed 1 base at V and 7 bases at J, with 4 bases between. CDR3 nucleotide sequence: TGTGCCAGCTCACCACAGGGTGAAGCTTTCTTT. It is translated as CASSPQGEAFF.

This clone came up a few times. The chain recombines TRBV5-8 with TRBJ2-1, with TRBD2 matching 9 bases. The length of the CDR3 is 14 residues. The trim removed 4 bases at V and 9 bases at J, leaving 8 bases unmatched. Germline V lookup: CDR1 SGHTS, CDR2 YDEGEE. The CDR3 DNA follows: TGTGCCAGCAGCCATCTAGCGGGGCGTGGTGAGCAGTTCTTC. Protein: CASSHLAGRGEQFF.

This chain connects TRBV7-8 to TRBJ1-6; D not certain. Between the trimmed V and J ends, which lost 1 base and 7 bases, there was a span of 11 bases. This CDR3 has 15 amino acids. Germline-derived CDR1 and CDR2 are SGHVS and FQNEAQ. The CDR3, as DNA: TGTGCCAGCAGCTTAGATGGGGTTGGCAATTCACCCCTCCACTTT. It translates to CASSLDGVGNSPLHF.

V is TRBV5-1 and J is TRBJ1-2; D is unresolved. V lost 1 base and J lost 10, with 14 bases in between. This CDR3 comprises 13 residues. Looked up from germline, CDR1 is SGHRS and CDR2 is YFSETQ. CDR3 sequence: CASSLQSPRDYTF. The CDR3 nucleotides are TGCGCCAGCAGCTTGCAAAGTCCACGCGACTACACCTTC.